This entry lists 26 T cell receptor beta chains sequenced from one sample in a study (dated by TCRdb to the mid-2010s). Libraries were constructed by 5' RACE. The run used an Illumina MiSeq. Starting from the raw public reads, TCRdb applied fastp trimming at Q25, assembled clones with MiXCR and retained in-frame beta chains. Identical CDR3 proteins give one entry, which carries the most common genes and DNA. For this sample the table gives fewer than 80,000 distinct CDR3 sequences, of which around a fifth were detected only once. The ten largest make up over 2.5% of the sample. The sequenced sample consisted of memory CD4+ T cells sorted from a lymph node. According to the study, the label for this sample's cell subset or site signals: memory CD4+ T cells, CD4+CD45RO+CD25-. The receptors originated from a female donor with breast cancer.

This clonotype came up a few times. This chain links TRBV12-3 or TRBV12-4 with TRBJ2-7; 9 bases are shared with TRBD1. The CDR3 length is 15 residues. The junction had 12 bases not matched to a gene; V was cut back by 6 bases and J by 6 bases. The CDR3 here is CASSPGTGYEGEQYF. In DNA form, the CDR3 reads TGTGCCAGCAGCCCCGGGACAGGGTATGAAGGCGAGCAGTACTTC.

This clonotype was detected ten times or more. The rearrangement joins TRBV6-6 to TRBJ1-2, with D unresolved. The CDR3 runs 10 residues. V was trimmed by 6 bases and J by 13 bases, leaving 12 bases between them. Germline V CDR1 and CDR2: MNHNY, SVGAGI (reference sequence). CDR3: CASRSAALTF. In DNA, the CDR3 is TGTGCCAGCAGGTCTGCGGCCCTCACCTTC.

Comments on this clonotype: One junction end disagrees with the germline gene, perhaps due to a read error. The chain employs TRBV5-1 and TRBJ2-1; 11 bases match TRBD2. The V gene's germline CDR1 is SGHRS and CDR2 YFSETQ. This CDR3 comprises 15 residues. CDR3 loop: CASTPLAGGNNEQLF. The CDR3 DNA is TGCGCCAGCACCCCTTTAGCGGGGGGGAACAATGAGCAGCTCTTC.

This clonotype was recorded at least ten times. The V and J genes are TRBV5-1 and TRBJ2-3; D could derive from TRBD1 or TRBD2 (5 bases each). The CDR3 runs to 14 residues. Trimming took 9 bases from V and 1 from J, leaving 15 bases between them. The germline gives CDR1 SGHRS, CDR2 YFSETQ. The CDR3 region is CATRPGPRTDTQYF. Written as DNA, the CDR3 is TGCGCCACCAGACCGGGACCCCGCACAGATACGCAGTATTTT. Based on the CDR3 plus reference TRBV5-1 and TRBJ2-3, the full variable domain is KAGVTQTPRYLIKTRGQQVTLSCSPISGHRSVSWYQQTPGQGLQFLFEYFSETQRNKGNFPGRFSGRQFSNSRSEMNVSTLELGDSALYLCATRPGPRTDTQYFGPGTRLTVL.

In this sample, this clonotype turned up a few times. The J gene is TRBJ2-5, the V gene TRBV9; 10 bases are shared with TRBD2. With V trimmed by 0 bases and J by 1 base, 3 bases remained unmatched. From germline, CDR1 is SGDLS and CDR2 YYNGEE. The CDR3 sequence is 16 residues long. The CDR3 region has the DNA TGTGCCAGCAGCGTAGGAAGCGGGAGGGCCCAAGAGACCCAGTACTTC. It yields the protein CASSVGSGRAQETQYF.

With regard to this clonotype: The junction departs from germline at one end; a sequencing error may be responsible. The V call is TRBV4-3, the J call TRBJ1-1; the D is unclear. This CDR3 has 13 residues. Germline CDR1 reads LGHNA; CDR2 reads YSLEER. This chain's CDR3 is CASSQDVGREAFF. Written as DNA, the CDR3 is TGCGCCAGCAGCCAAGATGTGGGCAGAGAAGCGTTCTTT.

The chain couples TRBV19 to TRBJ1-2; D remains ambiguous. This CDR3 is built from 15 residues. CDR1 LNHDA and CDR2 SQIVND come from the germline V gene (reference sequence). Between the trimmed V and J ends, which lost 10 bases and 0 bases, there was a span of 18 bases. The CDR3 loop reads CATRAGTIPNYGYTF. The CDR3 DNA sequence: TGTGCCACCCGCGCGGGTACTATTCCTAACTATGGCTACACCTTC.

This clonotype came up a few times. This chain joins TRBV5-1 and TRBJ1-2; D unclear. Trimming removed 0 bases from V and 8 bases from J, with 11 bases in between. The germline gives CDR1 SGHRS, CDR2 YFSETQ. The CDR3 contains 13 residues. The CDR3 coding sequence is TGCGCCAGCAGCTTGGGAGGGAAAGAGGGCTACACCTTC. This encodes CASSLGGKEGYTF. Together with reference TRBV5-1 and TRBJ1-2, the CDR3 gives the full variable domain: KAGVTQTPRYLIKTRGQQVTLSCSPISGHRSVSWYQQTPGQGLQFLFEYFSETQRNKGNFPGRFSGRQFSNSRSEMNVSTLELGDSALYLCASSLGGKEGYTFGSGTRLTVV.

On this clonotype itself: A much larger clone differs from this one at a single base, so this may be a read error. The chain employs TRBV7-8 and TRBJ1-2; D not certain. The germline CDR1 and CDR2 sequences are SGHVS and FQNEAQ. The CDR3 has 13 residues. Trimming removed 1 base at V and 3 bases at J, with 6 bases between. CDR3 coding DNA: TGTGCCAGCAGCTTAGGACCGGACTATGGCTACACCTTC. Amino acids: CASSLGPDYGYTF.

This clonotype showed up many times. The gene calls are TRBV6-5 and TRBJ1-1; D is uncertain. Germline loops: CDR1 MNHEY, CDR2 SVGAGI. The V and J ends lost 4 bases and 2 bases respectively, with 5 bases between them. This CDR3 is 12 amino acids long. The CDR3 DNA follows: TGTGCCAGCAGTTCTACCAACACTGAAGCTTTCTTT. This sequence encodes CASSSTNTEAFF.

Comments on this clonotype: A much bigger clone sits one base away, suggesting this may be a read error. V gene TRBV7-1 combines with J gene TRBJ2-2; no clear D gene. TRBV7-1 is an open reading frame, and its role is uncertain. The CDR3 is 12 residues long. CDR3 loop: CSSSWDTGELFF. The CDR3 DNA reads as TGTTCCAGCAGCTGGGACACCGGGGAGCTGTTTTTT.

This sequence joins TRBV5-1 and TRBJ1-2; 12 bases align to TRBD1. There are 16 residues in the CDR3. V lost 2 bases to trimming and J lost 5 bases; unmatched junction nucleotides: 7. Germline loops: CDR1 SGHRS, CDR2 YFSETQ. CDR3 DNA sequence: TGCGCCAGCAGCTTTCTTTTGGGACAGGGGGCTTATGGCTACACCTTC. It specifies CASSFLLGQGAYGYTF.

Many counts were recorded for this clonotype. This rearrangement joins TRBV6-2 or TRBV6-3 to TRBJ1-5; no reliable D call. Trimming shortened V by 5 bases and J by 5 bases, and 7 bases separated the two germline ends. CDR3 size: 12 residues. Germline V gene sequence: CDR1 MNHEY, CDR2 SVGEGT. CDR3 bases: TGTGCCAGCAGTGAGGGATATCAGCCCCAGCATTTT. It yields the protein CASSEGYQPQHF.

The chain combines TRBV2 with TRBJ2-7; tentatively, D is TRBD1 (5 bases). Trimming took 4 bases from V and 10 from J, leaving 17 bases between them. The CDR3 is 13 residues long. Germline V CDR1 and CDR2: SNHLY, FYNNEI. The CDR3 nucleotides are TGTGCCAGCAGTGTTTCCCAGGGATGGGAACAGTACTTC. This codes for CASSVSQGWEQYF. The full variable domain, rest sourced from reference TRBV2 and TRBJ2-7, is EPEVTQTPSHQVTQMGQEVILRCVPISNHLYFYWYRQILGQKVEFLVSFYNNEISEKSEIFDDQFSVERPDGSNFTLKIRSTKLEDSAMYFCASSVSQGWEQYFGPGTRLTVT.

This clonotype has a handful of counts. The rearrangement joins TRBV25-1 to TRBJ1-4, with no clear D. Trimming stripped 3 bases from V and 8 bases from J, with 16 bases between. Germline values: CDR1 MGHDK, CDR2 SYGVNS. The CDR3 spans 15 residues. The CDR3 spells CASSDYKGFGEKLFF. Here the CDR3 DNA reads TGTGCCAGCAGTGATTACAAAGGGTTTGGGGAAAAACTGTTTTTT.

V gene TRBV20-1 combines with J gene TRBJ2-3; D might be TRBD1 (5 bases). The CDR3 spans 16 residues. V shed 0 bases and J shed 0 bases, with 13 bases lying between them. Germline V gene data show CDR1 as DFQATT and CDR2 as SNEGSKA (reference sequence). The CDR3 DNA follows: TGCAGTGCTAGAGATCGACAGATCAAAAGCACAGATACGCAGTATTTT. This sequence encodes CSARDRQIKSTDTQYF.

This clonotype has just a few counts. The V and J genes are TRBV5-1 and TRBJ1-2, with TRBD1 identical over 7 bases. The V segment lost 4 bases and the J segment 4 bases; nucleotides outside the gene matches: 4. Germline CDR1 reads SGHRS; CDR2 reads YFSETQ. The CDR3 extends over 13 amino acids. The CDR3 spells CASSPGTVYGYTF. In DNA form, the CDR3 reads TGCGCCAGCAGCCCGGGGACAGTCTATGGCTACACCTTC.

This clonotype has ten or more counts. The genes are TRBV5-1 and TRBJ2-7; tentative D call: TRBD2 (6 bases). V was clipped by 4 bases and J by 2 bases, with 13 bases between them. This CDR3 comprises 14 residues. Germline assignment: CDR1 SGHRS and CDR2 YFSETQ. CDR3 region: CASSPRGDPYEQYF. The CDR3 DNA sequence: TGCGCCAGCAGCCCGCGGGGTGATCCCTACGAGCAGTACTTC.

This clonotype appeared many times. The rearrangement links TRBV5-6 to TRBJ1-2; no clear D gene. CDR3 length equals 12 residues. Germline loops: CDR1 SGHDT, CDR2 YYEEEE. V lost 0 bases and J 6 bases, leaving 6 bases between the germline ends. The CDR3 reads CASSLVQNGYTF. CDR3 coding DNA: TGTGCCAGCAGCTTGGTACAGAATGGCTACACCTTC.

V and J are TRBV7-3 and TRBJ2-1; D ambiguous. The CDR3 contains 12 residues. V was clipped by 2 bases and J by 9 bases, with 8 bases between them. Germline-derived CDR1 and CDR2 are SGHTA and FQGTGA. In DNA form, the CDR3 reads TGTGCCAGCAGCTTAGGATTTGGTGAGCAGTTCTTC. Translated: CASSLGFGEQFF.

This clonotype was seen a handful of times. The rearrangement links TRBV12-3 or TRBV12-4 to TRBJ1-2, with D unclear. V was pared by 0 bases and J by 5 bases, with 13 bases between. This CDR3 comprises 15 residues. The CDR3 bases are TGTGCCAGCAGTTTAGCGGTAGAGACGGTGTATGGCTACACCTTC. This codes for CASSLAVETVYGYTF.

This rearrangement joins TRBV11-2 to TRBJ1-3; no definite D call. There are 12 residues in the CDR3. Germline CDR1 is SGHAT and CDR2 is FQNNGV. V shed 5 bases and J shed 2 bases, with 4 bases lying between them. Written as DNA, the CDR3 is TGTGCCAGCAGCCACGCTGGAAACACCATATATTTT. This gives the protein CASSHAGNTIYF.

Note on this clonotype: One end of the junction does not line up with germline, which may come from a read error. DNA for the CDR3: TGTGCCAGCACCTCGGCTAGCGGGGGCAACAAAGAGCAGTTCTTC. Residues: CASTSASGGNKEQFF. The V and J genes are TRBV28 and TRBJ2-1, with 10 bases aligning to TRBD2. Germline V gene lookup returns CDR1 MDHEN and CDR2 SYDVKM. The CDR3 has 15 amino acids.

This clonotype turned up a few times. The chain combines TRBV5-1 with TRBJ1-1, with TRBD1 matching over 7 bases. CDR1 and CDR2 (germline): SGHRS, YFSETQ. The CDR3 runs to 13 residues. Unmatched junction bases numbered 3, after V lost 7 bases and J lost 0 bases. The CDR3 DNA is TGCGCCAGCCAGACAGGGATGAACACTGAAGCTTTCTTT. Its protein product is CASQTGMNTEAFF.

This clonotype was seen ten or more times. The CDR3 sequence: CASSYSTRQGTEAFF. CDR3 nucleotide sequence: TGTGCCAGCAGTTACTCGACGAGACAGGGAACTGAAGCTTTCTTT. This rearrangement joins TRBV6-5 to TRBJ1-1; the match to TRBD1 covers 7 bases. Germline assignment: CDR1 MNHEY and CDR2 SVGAGI. The trim removed 0 bases at V and 5 bases at J, leaving 6 bases unmatched. The CDR3 has 15 residues.

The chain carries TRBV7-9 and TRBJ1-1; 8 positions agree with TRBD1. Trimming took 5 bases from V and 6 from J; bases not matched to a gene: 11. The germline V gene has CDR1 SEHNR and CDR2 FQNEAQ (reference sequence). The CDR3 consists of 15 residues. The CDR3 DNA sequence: TGTGCCAGCAGCCGACGGACAGGGAGTGTCTCTGAAGCTTTCTTT. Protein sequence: CASSRRTGSVSEAFF.